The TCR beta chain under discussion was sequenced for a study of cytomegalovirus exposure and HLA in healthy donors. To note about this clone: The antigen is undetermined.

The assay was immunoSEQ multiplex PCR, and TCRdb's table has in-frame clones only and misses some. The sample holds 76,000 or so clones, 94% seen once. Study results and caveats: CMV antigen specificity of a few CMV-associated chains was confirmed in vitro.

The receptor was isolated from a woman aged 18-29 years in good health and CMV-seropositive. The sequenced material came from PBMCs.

CDR3 sequence: CASSLERNTGELFF. The CDR3 nucleotides read TGCGCCAGCAGCTTGGAGAGGAACACCGGGGAGCTGTTTTTT. The J gene is TRBJ2-2, the V gene TRBV5-1, with no clear D. Germline CDR1 reads SGHRS; CDR2 reads YFSETQ. The V gene lost 0 bases and the J gene lost 1 base, with 4 bases spanning the gap. This CDR3 has 14 amino acids. The full variable domain, rest sourced from reference TRBV5-1 and TRBJ2-2, is KAGVTQTPRYLIKTRGQQVTLSCSPISGHRSVSWYQQTPGQGLQFLFEYFSETQRNKGNFPGRFSGRQFSNSRSEMNVSTLELGDSALYLCASSLERNTGELFFGEGSRLTVL.